This TCR beta chain was identified in a study of CD8 T cells in ankylosing spondylitis. The CDR3 extends over 14 amino acids. CDR1 DFQATT and CDR2 SNEGSKA come from the germline V gene (reference sequence). V lost 5 bases and J lost 4, with 15 bases in between. A note on this clonotype: Its antigen is not known.

General observations from the study: Disease-linked clones were CD8+ and relatively rare in peripheral blood. Roughly 8 highly homologous variants formed a TCR beta motif that appeared characteristic of ankylosing spondylitis blood.

With molecular barcodes, quantitative 5'-RACE was used to make the TCR beta libraries. MiXCR, run by TCRdb on the 5' RACE reads, gives a single entry per CDR3 protein. The table shows about 420,000 distinct CDR3 sequences, with about 22% occurring only once. The sample comprised blood, either unsorted or a sorted T cell fraction (not recorded which). The clonotype comes from a male donor with ankylosing spondylitis. The chain couples TRBV20-1 to TRBJ1-5; D unresolved. In nucleotides, the CDR3 is TGCAGTGCTCCAGCCGGCGGGGATAATCAGCCCCAGCATTTT. The encoded protein is CSAPAGGDNQPQHF.